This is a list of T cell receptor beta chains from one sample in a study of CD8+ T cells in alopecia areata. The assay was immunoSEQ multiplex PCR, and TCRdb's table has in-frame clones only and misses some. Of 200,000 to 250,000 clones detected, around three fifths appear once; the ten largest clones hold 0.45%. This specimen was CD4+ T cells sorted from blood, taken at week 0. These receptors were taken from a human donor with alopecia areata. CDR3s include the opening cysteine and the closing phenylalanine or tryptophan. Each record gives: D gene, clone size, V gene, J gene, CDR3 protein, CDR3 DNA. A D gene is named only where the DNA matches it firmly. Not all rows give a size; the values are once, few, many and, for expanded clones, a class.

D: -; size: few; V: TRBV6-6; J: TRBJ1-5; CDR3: CASRGGTGGGPQHF; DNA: TGTGCCAGCAGAGGAGGGACGGGCGGAGGGCCCCAGCATTTT
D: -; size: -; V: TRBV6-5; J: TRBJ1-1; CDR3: CASSYAQGRMNTEAFF; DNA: TGTGCCAGCAGTTACGCCCAAGGACGGATGAACACTGAAGCTTTCTTT
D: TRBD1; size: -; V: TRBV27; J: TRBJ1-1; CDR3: CASRPGQANTEAFF; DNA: TGTGCCAGCAGACCGGGACAGGCGAACACTGAAGCTTTCTTT
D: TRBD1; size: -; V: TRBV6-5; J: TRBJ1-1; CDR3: CASSYSGGQMNTEAFF; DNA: TGTGCCAGCAGTTACTCCGGGGGACAGATGAACACTGAAGCTTTCTTT
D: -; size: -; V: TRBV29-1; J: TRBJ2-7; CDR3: CSVEADKGFKQYF; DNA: TGCAGCGTTGAGGCCGATAAGGGGTTTAAGCAGTACTTC
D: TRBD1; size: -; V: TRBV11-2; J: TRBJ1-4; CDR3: CASRPPGGAYEKLFF; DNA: TGTGCCAGCAGACCCCCAGGGGGCGCTTATGAAAAACTGTTTTTT
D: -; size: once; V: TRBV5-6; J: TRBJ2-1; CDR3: CASSFWGSTSRPNEQFF; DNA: TGTGCCAGCAGCTTTTGGGGGTCCACATCCCGTCCTAATGAGCAGTTCTTC
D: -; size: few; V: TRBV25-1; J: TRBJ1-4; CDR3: CASSVTSNEKLFF; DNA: TGTGCCAGCAGTGTGACTTCTAATGAAAAACTGTTTTTT
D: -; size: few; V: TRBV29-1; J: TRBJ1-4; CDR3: CSVADRIATNEKLFF; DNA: TGCAGCGTTGCGGACAGAATTGCAACTAATGAAAAACTGTTTTTT
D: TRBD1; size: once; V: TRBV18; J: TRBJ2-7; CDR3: CASSSNRDSHEQYF; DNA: TGTGCCAGCTCATCAAACCGGGACAGCCACGAGCAGTACTTC
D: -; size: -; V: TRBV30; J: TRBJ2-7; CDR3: CAWSPGRGRGSEQYF; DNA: TGTGCCTGGAGCCCCGGTCGGGGCAGGGGATCCGAGCAGTACTTC
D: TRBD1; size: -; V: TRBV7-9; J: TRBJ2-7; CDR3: CASSLGQGRLGPYEQYF; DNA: TGTGCCAGCAGCTTGGGACAGGGCAGACTGGGGCCCTACGAGCAGTACTTC
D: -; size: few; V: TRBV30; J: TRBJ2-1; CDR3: CAWTKDPRYEQFF; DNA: TGTGCCTGGACAAAGGACCCGCGGTATGAGCAGTTCTTC